The clone carrying this T cell receptor (beta chain) was seen ten or more times. The antigen remains undetermined. This entry belongs to a study of identical twins. Study outcomes and limitations: It was cross-sectional statistical analysis, not following the same donors, that the conclusions relied on. Cord blood's abundant beta clonotypes had fewer insertions, unlike memory repertoires. In beta out-of-frame sequences, the excess sharing between twins was weaker. Those out-of-frame alpha sequences shared by twins showed an excess of low generation probability.

TCRdb ran MiXCR on the 5' RACE reads and lists one entry per CDR3 protein. The sample shows fewer than 650,000 distinct CDR3 sequences, 9% to 10% of them seen only once. The germline gives CDR1 SQVTM, CDR2 ANQGSEA. V shed 4 bases, J shed 9 bases, and the junction held 7 bases outside the gene matches. There are 13 residues in the CDR3. These data are also associated with another study on yellow fever vaccine responses in identical twins.

The sample consisted of PBMCs. The receptor was isolated from a young woman in good health. The chain couples TRBV29-1 to TRBJ2-1; 9 nucleotides line up with TRBD2. The CDR3 coding sequence is TGCAGCGTTGTGTGGCTAGCGGGAAGTGAGCAGTTCTTC. Translation: CSVVWLAGSEQFF.